These T cell receptor beta chains were read from a single sample in a study of blood T cell repertoires in COVID-19. Measured with immunoSEQ multiplex PCR; TCRdb has only the in-frame clones, and not every one. Seen here are just under 60,000 clones, about 72% observed once, and the top ten hold 10% to 15%. Sequences were obtained from peripheral blood. All receptors derive from an elderly man with acute or convalescent COVID-19. Each CDR3 is given with its conserved first and last residue. D genes are given only for firm matches. Rows may omit the clone size; those that give it use once, few, many or a size class.

d_gene: -
v_gene: TRBV9
abundance: -
j_gene: TRBJ2-1
CDR3nt: TGTGCCAGCAGCGTGGGGGGAGTAAATGAGCAGTTCTTC
CDR3aa: CASSVGGVNEQFF

d_gene: TRBD1
v_gene: TRBV28
abundance: -
j_gene: TRBJ2-7
CDR3nt: TGTGCCAGCAGTCCGCCCGGGACAGAACATTACGAGCAGTACTTC
CDR3aa: CASSPPGTEHYEQYF

d_gene: -
v_gene: TRBV27
abundance: -
j_gene: TRBJ1-2
CDR3nt: TGTGCCAGCAGTTTCTTTAAAGCGGGATACAACTTTTACTTC
CDR3aa: CASSFFKAGYNFYF

d_gene: TRBD2
v_gene: TRBV30
abundance: -
j_gene: TRBJ2-1
CDR3nt: TGTGCCTGGAGTCCCCCAGCAAGCGGGAGGGCTGAGCAGTTCTTC
CDR3aa: CAWSPPASGRAEQFF

d_gene: -
v_gene: TRBV6-5
abundance: -
j_gene: TRBJ1-2
CDR3nt: TGTGCCAGCACCCTAGGGGGATCTAACTATGGCTACACCTTC
CDR3aa: CASTLGGSNYGYTF

d_gene: TRBD2
v_gene: TRBV5-1
abundance: -
j_gene: TRBJ2-3
CDR3nt: TGCGCCAGCAGCCGACCGGGACTACCCAACACAGATACGCAGTATTTT
CDR3aa: CASSRPGLPNTDTQYF

d_gene: TRBD2
v_gene: TRBV11-3
abundance: few
j_gene: TRBJ2-1
CDR3nt: TGTGCCAGCAGCTTAGACGGGTCTAGCGGGGGCCCGTACAATGAGCAGTTCTTC
CDR3aa: CASSLDGSSGGPYNEQFF

d_gene: -
v_gene: TRBV7-9
abundance: -
j_gene: TRBJ1-1
CDR3nt: TGTGCCAGCAGCTTCGGGGTGACGAACACTGAAGCTTTCTTT
CDR3aa: CASSFGVTNTEAFF

d_gene: TRBD2
v_gene: TRBV4-1
abundance: -
j_gene: TRBJ2-1
CDR3nt: TGCGCCAGCAGCCACCCCAAGGGGGGTAGCGGGGGGTCATACAATGAGCAGTTCTTC
CDR3aa: CASSHPKGGSGGSYNEQFF

d_gene: TRBD1
v_gene: TRBV19
abundance: -
j_gene: TRBJ1-2
CDR3nt: TGTGCCAGTGAATCGGGCCAGGGGGAAGGCTACACCTTC
CDR3aa: CASESGQGEGYTF

d_gene: TRBD2
v_gene: TRBV5-8
abundance: -
j_gene: TRBJ2-3
CDR3nt: TGTGCCAGCAGCTTGGCCGTTACTAGCGTCACAGATACGCAGTATTTT
CDR3aa: CASSLAVTSVTDTQYF

d_gene: -
v_gene: TRBV2
abundance: -
j_gene: TRBJ2-1
CDR3nt: TGTGCCAGCAGAGCAGGAGGAAATGAGCAGTTCTTC
CDR3aa: CASRAGGNEQFF

d_gene: -
v_gene: TRBV5-1
abundance: -
j_gene: TRBJ2-2
CDR3nt: TGCGCCAGCAGCTTGACAGCGGGGAACACCGGGGAGCTGTTTTTT
CDR3aa: CASSLTAGNTGELFF

d_gene: -
v_gene: TRBV2
abundance: few
j_gene: TRBJ1-6
CDR3nt: TGTGCCAGCAGTGAATCCAGGGTGCGATCACCCCTCCACTTT
CDR3aa: CASSESRVRSPLHF